A single sample gave rise to the 20 T cell receptor beta chains below, sequenced in a study of T cell responses to AZD1222 COVID-19 vaccine. Using immunoSEQ multiplex PCR, the repertoire was profiled, and TCRdb retains in-frame clones only, with some absent. The sample carries 150,000 to 200,000 clones, just under 95% recorded once. This material consisted of peripheral blood, taken on day 0 of AZD1222 vaccination. These receptors were obtained from an adult in good health.

V gene TRBV6-6 combines with J gene TRBJ2-2; D is ambiguous. The CDR3 runs 15 residues. CDR1 MNHNY and CDR2 SVGAGI come from the germline V gene (reference sequence). Trimming took off 7 bases at V and 6 bases at J, with 18 bases between the two ends. The DNA for the CDR3 is TGTGCCAGCACCCACGAATCGGCGTCCCCCGGGGAGCTGTTTTTT. Translation: CASTHESASPGELFF.

V is TRBV4-1 and J is TRBJ1-2; 7 bases match TRBD1. Germline V lookup: CDR1 MGHRA, CDR2 YSYEKL. There are 13 residues in the CDR3. The J segment lost 5 bases and the V segment lost 4 bases, leaving 4 bases of the junction unmatched. The DNA of the CDR3 is TGCGCCAGCAGCCGGGACAGCAAATATGGCTACACCTTC. Translated: CASSRDSKYGYTF.

The CDR3: CASRSGQSGNTIYF. The CDR3 coding sequence is TGTGCCAGCAGATCGGGACAGTCTGGAAACACCATATATTTT. The chain couples TRBV7-2 to TRBJ1-3, with 7 bases that match TRBD1. J lost 1 base, V lost 6 bases, and 3 bases had no gene match. Germline CDR1 is SGHTA and CDR2 is FQGNSA. There are 14 residues in the CDR3.

The J gene is TRBJ1-2, the V gene TRBV5-1; D gene uncertain. V was trimmed by 0 bases and J by 7 bases, leaving 13 bases between them. Germline-derived CDR1 and CDR2 are SGHRS and YFSETQ. The CDR3 is 14 residues long. The CDR3 here is CASSLDSEAGGYTF. The CDR3 DNA reads as TGCGCCAGCAGCTTGGACAGCGAGGCAGGTGGCTACACCTTC.

This clone was seen just once. V is TRBV12-2 and J is TRBJ2-6; the listed D gene, TRBD1, was not tested against the DNA. TRBV12-2 is a listed pseudogene. This CDR3 is built from 17 residues. The CDR3 coding sequence is TGTGCAAGTCGCTCGACCGACACCCACTCTGGGGCCAACGTCCTGACTTTC. Translating it yields CASRSTDTHSGANVLTF.

This chain links TRBV6-5 with TRBJ2-5, with 13 bases aligning to TRBD2. There are 14 residues in the CDR3. Germline values: CDR1 MNHEY, CDR2 SVGAGI. Unmatched junction bases numbered 5, after V lost 6 bases and J lost 7 bases. The CDR3 nucleotides read TGTGCCAGCAGACTAGCGGGGGGGATAGGGACCCAGTACTTC. Residues: CASRLAGGIGTQYF.

J is TRBJ1-2 and V is TRBV19, with a possible D match to TRBD1 (5 bases). This CDR3 spans 14 amino acids. Trimming took 6 bases from V and 2 from J, leaving 13 bases between them. Germline V lookup: CDR1 LNHDA, CDR2 SQIVND (reference sequence). As DNA, the CDR3 is TGTGCCAGTAGCCGGCAGGGAGTGAACTATGGCTACACCTTC. Translated, it gives CASSRQGVNYGYTF.

The gene calls are TRBV7-2 and TRBJ2-2, with D possibly TRBD1 on 5 matching bases. The V end lost 11 bases, the J end lost 1 base, and 11 bases lay between the germline ends. This CDR3 spans 13 amino acids. Germline V gene lookup returns CDR1 SGHTA and CDR2 FQGNSA. CDR3 sequence (DNA): TGTGCCGGGGCACTGAAGAACACCGGGGAGCTGTTTTTT. This sequence encodes CAGALKNTGELFF.

This chain links TRBV2 with TRBJ1-5, with 7 bases aligning to TRBD1. The germline gives CDR1 SNHLY, CDR2 FYNNEI. The junction had 16 bases not matched to a gene; V was cut back by 5 bases and J by 6 bases. The CDR3 runs to 17 residues. The CDR3, as DNA: TGTGCCAGCAGTACCCGCCTTAGGACAGGATTCACTCAGCCCCAGCATTTT. It is translated as CASSTRLRTGFTQPQHF.

This sequence joins TRBV5-1 and TRBJ2-1; TRBD2 matches at 16 bases. The CDR3 is 16 amino acids. Germline lookup yields CDR1 SGHRS and CDR2 YFSETQ. V shed 6 bases, J shed 7 bases, and the junction held 7 bases outside the gene matches. CDR3 sequence (DNA): TGCGCCAGCATTCCCCCGGGACTAGCGGGGGGGAATGAGCAGTTCTTC. It encodes CASIPPGLAGGNEQFF.

The chain employs TRBV6-5 and TRBJ2-1, with 12 nucleotides matching TRBD2. Trimming took 0 bases from V and 8 from J; bases not matched to a gene: 5. This CDR3 has 16 amino acids. Germline assignment: CDR1 MNHEY and CDR2 SVGAGI. The chain's CDR3 is CASSYSKLAGGDEQFF. Here the CDR3 DNA reads TGTGCCAGCAGTTACTCGAAACTAGCGGGGGGCGATGAGCAGTTCTTC.

The V gene is TRBV30, the J gene TRBJ1-2; TRBD1 matches 8 bases. The CDR3 consists of 19 residues. Looked up from germline, CDR1 is GTSNPN and CDR2 is SVGIG (reference sequence). After removal of 1 base from V and 0 bases from J, the junction contained 16 bases not matched to a gene. The CDR3 DNA sequence: TGTGCCTGGAGTGCCAGACCCGGACAGGGCCCTTGGGCTAACTATGGCTACACCTTC. Its translation is CAWSARPGQGPWANYGYTF. The full variable domain, completed using reference TRBV30 and TRBJ1-2, is SQTIHQWPATLVQPVGSPLSLECTVEGTSNPNLYWYRQAAGRGLQLLFYSVGIGQISSEVPQNLSASRPQDRQFILSSKKLLLSDSGFYLCAWSARPGQGPWANYGYTFGSGTRLTVV.

This clone is a singleton in its sample. CDR3 coding DNA: TGCAGTGCTAGTTCGGGACAGACTTCACCCCTCCACTTT. Amino acids: CSASSGQTSPLHF. The chain employs TRBV20-1 and TRBJ1-6, with 7 bases identical to TRBD1. Germline V CDR1 and CDR2: DFQATT, SNEGSKA (reference sequence). CDR3 length equals 13 residues. V shed 3 bases and J 9 bases; nucleotides not matched to a gene: 5.

The chain employs TRBV5-1 and TRBJ2-3; 9 bases are a match to TRBD2. The length of the CDR3 is 15 residues. Germline CDR1 is SGHRS and CDR2 is YFSETQ. V lost 4 bases, J lost 1 base, and 4 bases stayed unmatched. CDR3 sequence reads: CASSPERGGTDTQYF. CDR3 bases: TGCGCCAGCAGCCCCGAGCGGGGGGGCACAGATACGCAGTATTTT.

The chain recombines TRBV4-1 with TRBJ2-7; 9 positions agree with TRBD1. There are 14 residues in the CDR3. The V and J ends lost 3 bases and 9 bases, in that order; junction bases with no gene match: 9. The germline CDR1 and CDR2 sequences are MGHRA and YSYEKL. In DNA, the CDR3 is TGCGCCAGCAGCCAGGACAGGGGAGGCCCCGGGCAGTACTTC. It codes for CASSQDRGGPGQYF.

The chain couples TRBV2 to TRBJ2-1; D possibly matches TRBD1 or TRBD2 (5 bases each). From germline, CDR1 is SNHLY and CDR2 FYNNEI. Between the trimmed V and J ends, which lost 10 bases and 2 bases, there was a span of 15 bases. This CDR3 spans 14 amino acids. CDR3 residues: CATKTGAAYNEQFF. CDR3 DNA: TGTGCCACTAAGACCGGGGCCGCCTACAATGAGCAGTTCTTC.

This chain uses TRBV6-5 with TRBJ1-6, with 7 bases that match TRBD1. The ends lost 4 bases at V and 7 bases at J; junction bases unmatched: 4. CDR3 length equals 14 residues. Germline V gene data show CDR1 as MNHEY and CDR2 as SVGAGI. The CDR3 is CASSFDRVNSPLHF. The CDR3 DNA reads as TGTGCCAGCAGTTTCGACAGGGTCAATTCACCCCTCCACTTT.

This rearrangement joins TRBV13 to TRBJ2-7; 13 bases align to TRBD2. Germline values: CDR1 PRHDT, CDR2 FYEKMQ (reference sequence). CDR3 length equals 15 residues. The V segment lost 5 bases and the J segment 2 bases; nucleotides outside the gene matches: 3. CDR3 amino acids: CASSRGLAGTYEQYF. The CDR3 bases are TGTGCCAGCAGCCGGGGACTAGCGGGGACCTACGAGCAGTACTTC. Using reference TRBV13 and TRBJ2-7 for the parts outside the CDR3, the full variable domain is AAGVIQSPRHLIKEKRETATLKCYPIPRHDTVYWYQQGPGQDPQFLISFYEKMQSDKGSIPDRFSAQQFSDYHSELNMSSLELGDSALYFCASSRGLAGTYEQYFGPGTRLTVT.

The chain has TRBV28 and TRBJ2-7; tentatively, D is TRBD2 (7 bases). In germline, CDR1 is MDHEN, CDR2 SYDVKM. The CDR3 contains 15 residues. The V end was cut by 3 bases, the J end by 0 bases, with 12 bases between. Written as DNA, the CDR3 is TGTGCCAGCAGTTTCCAGGCGGGGGCCTCCTACGAGCAGTACTTC. It specifies CASSFQAGASYEQYF.

The chain uses TRBV7-8 and TRBJ1-4, with a tentative D call TRBD1 (6 bases). V lost 5 bases, J lost 8 bases, and 21 bases lay in between. The V gene's germline CDR1 is SGHVS and CDR2 FQNEAQ. The CDR3 covers 16 residues. The CDR3 loop is CASSPKAQGYGEKLFF. In DNA, the CDR3 is TGTGCCAGCAGCCCGAAGGCGCAGGGGTATGGCGAAAAACTGTTTTTT.